The text below deals with one TCR beta chain. Antigen specificity is unknown. Healthy bone marrow donors made up the donors. J lost 2 bases, V lost 4 bases, and 10 bases had no gene match. CDR1 MDHEN and CDR2 SYDVKM come from the germline V gene. The CDR3 contains 18 residues. The data originate from a study of cytomegalovirus exposure and HLA in healthy donors. General study points: TCR beta chains numbering approximately 150 were designated cytomegalovirus-associated. Per a prior analysis, the majority of TCR beta V segments were productive roughly 90% or roughly 30% of the time. Highly shared variants forming one cluster were likely a sequencing artifact.

PCR was performed using 60 Vbeta and 13 Jbeta primers. Using immunoSEQ multiplex PCR, the repertoire was profiled, and TCRdb retains in-frame clones only, with some absent. The table records approximately 190,000 clones, 87% of them present only once. This clonotype was obtained from a boy aged 2 to 10 in good health and CMV-seronegative. The material sequenced was PBMCs. The chain employs TRBV28 and TRBJ2-3; 12 bases fit TRBD2. The CDR3 loop reads CASSSPYRLAGDTDTQYF. CDR3 coding DNA: TGTGCCAGCAGTTCACCCTACCGACTAGCGGGAGACACAGATACGCAGTATTTT.